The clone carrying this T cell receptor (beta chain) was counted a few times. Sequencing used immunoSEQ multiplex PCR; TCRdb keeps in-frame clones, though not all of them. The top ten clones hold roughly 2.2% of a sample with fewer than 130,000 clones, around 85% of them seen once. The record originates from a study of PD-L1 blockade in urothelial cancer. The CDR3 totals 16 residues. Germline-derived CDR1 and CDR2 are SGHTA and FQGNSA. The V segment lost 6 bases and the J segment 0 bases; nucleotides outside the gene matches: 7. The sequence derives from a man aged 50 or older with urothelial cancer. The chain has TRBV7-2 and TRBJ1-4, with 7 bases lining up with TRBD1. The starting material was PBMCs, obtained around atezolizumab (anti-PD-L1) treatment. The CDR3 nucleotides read TGTGCCAGCAGGGGACAGTCCACAACAACTAATGAAAAACTGTTTTTT. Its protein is CASRGQSTTTNEKLFF. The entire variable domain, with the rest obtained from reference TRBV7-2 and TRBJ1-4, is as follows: GAGVSQSPSNKVTEKGKDVELRCDPISGHTALYWYRQSLGQGLEFLIYFQGNSAPDKSGLPSDRFSAERTGGSVSTLTIQRTQQEDSAVYLCASRGQSTTTNEKLFFGSGTQLSVL.